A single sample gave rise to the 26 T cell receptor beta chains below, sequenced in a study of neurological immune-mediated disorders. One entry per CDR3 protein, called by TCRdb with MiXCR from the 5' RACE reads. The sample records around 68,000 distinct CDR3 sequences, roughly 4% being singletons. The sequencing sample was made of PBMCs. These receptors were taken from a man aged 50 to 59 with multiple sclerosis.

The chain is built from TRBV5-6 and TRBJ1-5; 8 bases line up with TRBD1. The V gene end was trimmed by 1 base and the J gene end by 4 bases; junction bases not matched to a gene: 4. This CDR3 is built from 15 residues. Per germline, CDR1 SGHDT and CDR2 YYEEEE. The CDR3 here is CASSLYRGINQPQHF. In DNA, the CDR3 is TGTGCCAGCAGCTTGTACAGGGGGATAAATCAGCCCCAGCATTTT.

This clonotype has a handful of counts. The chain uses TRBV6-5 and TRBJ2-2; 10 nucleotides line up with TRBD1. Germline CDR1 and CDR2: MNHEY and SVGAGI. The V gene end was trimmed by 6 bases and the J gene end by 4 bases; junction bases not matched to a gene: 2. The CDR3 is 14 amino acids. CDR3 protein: CASRGQGVTGELFF. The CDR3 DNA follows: TGTGCCAGCAGAGGACAGGGGGTCACCGGGGAGCTGTTTTTT.

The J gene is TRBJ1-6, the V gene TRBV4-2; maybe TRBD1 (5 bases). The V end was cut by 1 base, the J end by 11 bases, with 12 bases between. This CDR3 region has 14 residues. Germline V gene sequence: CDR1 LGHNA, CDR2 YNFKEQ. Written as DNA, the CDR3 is TGTGCCAGCAGCCAAGGTTCGGGGGTAGCACCCCTCCACTTT. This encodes CASSQGSGVAPLHF.

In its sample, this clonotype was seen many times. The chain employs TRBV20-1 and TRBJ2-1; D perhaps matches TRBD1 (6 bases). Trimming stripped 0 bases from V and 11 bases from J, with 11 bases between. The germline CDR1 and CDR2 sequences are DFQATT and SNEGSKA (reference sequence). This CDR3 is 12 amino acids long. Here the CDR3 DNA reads TGCAGTGCTAGAGAGACAGGCACTAAGCAGTTCTTC. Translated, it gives CSARETGTKQFF.

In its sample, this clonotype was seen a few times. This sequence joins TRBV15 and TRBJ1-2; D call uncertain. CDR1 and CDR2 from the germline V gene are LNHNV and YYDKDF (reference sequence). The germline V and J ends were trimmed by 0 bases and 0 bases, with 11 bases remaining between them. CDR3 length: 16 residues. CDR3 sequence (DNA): TGTGCCACCAGCAGAGAGGGAGAAGTAGCTAACTATGGCTACACCTTC. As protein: CATSREGEVANYGYTF.

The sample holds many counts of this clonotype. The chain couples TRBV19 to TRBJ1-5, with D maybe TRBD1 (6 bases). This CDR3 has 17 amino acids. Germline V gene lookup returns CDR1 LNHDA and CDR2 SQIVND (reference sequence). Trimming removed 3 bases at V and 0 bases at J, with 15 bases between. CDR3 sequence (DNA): TGTGCCAGTAGTATCTGGTCTGGACAGAGTAGCAATCAGCCCCAGCATTTT. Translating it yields CASSIWSGQSSNQPQHF.

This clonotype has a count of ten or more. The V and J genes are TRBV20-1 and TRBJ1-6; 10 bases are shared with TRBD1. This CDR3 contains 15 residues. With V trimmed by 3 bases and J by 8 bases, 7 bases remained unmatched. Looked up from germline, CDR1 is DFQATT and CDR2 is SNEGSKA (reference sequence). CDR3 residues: CSARRDRGLYSPLHF. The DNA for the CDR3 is TGCAGTGCTAGGCGGGACAGGGGACTATATTCACCCCTCCACTTT.

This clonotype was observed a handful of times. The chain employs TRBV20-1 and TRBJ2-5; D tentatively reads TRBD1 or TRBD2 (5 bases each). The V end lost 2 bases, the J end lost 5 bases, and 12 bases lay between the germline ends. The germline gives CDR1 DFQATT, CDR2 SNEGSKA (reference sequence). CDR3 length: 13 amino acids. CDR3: CSARRGVDETQYF. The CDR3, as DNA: TGCAGTGCTAGAAGAGGGGTTGATGAGACCCAGTACTTC.

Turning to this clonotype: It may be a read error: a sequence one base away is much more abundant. In nucleotides, the CDR3 is TGTGCCAGCAGCGACCGACCGGGTCGCTACACCTTC. Its translation is CASSDRPGRYTF. V usage is TRBV5-5 and J usage is TRBJ1-2; D unclear. The germline V and J ends were trimmed by 4 bases and 9 bases, with 13 bases remaining between them. The germline gives CDR1 SGHKS, CDR2 YYEKEE (reference sequence). This CDR3 spans 12 amino acids.

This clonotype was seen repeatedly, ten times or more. This chain's CDR3 is CASSPVTGNTIYF. The CDR3 DNA is TGTGCCAGCAGCCCGGTGACTGGAAACACCATATATTTT. The rearrangement links TRBV5-5 to TRBJ1-3; D unclear. This CDR3 has 13 amino acids. V dropped 4 bases and J dropped 2 bases, with 7 bases sitting between them. Germline loops: CDR1 SGHKS, CDR2 YYEKEE (reference sequence).

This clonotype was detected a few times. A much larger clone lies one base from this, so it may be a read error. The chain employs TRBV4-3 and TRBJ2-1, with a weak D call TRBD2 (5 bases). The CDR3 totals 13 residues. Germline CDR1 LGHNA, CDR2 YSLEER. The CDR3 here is CTSSQDSVGEQFF. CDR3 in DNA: TGCACCAGCAGCCAGGACTCCGTCGGGGAGCAGTTCTTC.

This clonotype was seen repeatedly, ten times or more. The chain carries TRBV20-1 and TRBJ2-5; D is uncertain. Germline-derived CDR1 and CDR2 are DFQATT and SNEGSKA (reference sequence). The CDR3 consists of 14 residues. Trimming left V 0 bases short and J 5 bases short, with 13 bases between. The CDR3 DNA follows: TGCAGTGCTAGAGATGTTCAGGCCGGGGAGACCCAGTACTTC. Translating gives CSARDVQAGETQYF.

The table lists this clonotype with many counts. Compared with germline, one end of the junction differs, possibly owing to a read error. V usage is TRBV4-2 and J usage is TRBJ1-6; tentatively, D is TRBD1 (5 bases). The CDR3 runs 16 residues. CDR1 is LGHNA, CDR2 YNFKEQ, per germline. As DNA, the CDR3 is TGTGCCAGCAGCCAAGATGGGCAGGGCAATGACTCACCCCTCAACTTT. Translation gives CASSQDGQGNDSPLNF.

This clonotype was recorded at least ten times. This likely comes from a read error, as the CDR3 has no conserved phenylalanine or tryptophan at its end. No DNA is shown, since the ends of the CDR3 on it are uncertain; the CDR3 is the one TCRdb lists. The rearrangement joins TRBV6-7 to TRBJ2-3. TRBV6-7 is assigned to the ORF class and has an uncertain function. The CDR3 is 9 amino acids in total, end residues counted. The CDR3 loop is CASSQQESL.

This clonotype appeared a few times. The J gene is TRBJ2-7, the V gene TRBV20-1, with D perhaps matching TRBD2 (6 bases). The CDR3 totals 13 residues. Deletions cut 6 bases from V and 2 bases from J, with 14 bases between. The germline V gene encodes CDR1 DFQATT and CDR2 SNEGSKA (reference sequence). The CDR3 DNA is TGCAGTGCCCCAAACGGGGGAACCTACGAGCAGTACGTC. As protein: CSAPNGGTYEQYV.

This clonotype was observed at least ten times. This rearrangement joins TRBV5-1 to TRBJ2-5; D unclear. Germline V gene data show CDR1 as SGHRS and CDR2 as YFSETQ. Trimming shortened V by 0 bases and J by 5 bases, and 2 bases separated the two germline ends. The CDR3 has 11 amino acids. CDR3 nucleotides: TGCGCCAGCAGCTTGGCGGAGACCCAGTACTTC. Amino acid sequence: CASSLAETQYF.

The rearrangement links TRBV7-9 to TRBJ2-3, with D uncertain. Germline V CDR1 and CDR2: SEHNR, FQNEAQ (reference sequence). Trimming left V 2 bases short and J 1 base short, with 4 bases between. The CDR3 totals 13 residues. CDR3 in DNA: TGTGCCAGCAGCTTACTTGGCACAGATACGCAGTATTTT. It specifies CASSLLGTDTQYF.

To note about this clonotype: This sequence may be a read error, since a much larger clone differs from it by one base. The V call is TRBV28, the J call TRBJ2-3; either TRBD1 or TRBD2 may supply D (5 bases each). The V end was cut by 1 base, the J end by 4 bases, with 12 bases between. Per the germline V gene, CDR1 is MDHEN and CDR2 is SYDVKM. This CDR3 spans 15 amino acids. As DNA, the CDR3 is TGTGCCAGCAGTTTATTATCTAGAGGGGCAGATACGCAGTATTTT. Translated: CASSLLSRGADTQYF. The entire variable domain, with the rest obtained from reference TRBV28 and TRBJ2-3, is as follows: DVKVTQSSRYLVKRTGEKVFLECVQDMDHENMFWYRQDPGLGLRLIYFSYDVKMKEKGDIPEGYSVSREKKERFSLILESASTNQTSMYLCASSLLSRGADTQYFGPGTRLTVL.

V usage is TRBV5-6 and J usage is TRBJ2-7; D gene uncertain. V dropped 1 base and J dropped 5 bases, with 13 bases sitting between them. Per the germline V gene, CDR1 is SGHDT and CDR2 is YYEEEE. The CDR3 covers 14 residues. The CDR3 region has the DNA TGTGCCAGCAGCTTGTCCACCCGACGCCACGAGCAGTACTTC. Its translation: CASSLSTRRHEQYF.

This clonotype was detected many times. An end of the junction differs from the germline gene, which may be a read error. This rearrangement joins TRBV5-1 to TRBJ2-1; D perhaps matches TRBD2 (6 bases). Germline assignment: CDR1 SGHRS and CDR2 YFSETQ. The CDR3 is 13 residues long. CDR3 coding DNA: TGCGCCAGCAGTGACAACCTATACAATGCGGGGATCTTC. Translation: CASSDNLYNAGIF. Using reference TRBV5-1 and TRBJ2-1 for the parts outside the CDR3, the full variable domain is KAGVTQTPRYLIKTRGQQVTLSCSPISGHRSVSWYQQTPGQGLQFLFEYFSETQRNKGNFPGRFSGRQFSNSRSEMNVSTLELGDSALYLCASSDNLYNAGIFGPGTRLTVL.

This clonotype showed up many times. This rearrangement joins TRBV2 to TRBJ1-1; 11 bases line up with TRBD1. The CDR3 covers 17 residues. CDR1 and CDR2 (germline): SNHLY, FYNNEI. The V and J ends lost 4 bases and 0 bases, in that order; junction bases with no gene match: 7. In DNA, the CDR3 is TGTGCCAGCAGTGCCGGGACAGGGGGAATTATGAACACTGAAGCTTTCTTT. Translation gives CASSAGTGGIMNTEAFF.

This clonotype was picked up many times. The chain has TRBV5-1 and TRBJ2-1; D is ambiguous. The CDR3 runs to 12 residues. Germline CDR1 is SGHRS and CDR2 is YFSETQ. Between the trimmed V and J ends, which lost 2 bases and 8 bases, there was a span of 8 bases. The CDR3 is CASSFRVYEQFF. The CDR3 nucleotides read TGCGCCAGCAGCTTTCGGGTTTATGAGCAGTTCTTC.

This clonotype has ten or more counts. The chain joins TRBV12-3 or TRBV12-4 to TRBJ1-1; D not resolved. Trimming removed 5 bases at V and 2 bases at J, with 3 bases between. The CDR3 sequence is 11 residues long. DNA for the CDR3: TGTGCCAGCAGTCCTAACACTGAAGCTTTCTTT. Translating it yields CASSPNTEAFF.

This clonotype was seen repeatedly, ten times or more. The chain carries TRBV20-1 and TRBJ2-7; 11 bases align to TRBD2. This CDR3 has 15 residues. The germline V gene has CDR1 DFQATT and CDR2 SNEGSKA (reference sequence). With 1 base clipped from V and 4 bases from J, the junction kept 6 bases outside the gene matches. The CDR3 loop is CSARGASGGKYEQYV. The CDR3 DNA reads TGCAGTGCTAGAGGCGCTAGCGGGGGGAAATACGAGCAGTACGTC.

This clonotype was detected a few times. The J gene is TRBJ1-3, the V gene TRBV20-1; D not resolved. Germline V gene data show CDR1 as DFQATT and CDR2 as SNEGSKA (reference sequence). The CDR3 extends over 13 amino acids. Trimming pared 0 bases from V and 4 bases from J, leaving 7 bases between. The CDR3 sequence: CSAREPKGNTIYF. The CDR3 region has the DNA TGCAGTGCTAGAGAGCCGAAGGGAAACACCATATATTTT.

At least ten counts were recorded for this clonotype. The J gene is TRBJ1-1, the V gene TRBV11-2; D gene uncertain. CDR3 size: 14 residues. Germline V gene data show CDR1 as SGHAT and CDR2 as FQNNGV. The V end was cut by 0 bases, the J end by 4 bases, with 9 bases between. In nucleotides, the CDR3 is TGTGCCAGCAGCTTAGATCTTGCCCTCACTGAAGCTTTCTTT. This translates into CASSLDLALTEAFF. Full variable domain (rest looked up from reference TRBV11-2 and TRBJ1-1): EAGVAQSPRYKIIEKRQSVAFWCNPISGHATLYWYQQILGQGPKLLIQFQNNGVVDDSQLPKDRFSAERLKGVDSTLKIQPAKLEDSAVYLCASSLDLALTEAFFGQGTRLTVV.